The present TCR beta chain was sequenced within a study of cytomegalovirus exposure and HLA in healthy donors. This CDR3 has 15 residues. V was trimmed by 4 bases and J by 0 bases, leaving 12 bases between them. Looked up from germline, CDR1 is KGHSH and CDR2 is LQKENI. Notes on the study in general: Trimming of TCR beta V- and J-genes showed a link, identified in a later analysis, to a missense DCLRE1C variant.

13 Jbeta primers and 60 Vbeta primers were used for the PCR. Profiling relied on immunoSEQ multiplex PCR, and the TCRdb table lists in-frame clones only, not all of them. The sample consists of about 31,000 clones, less than 75% of them appearing once. As for this clone: Its antigen is currently unknown.

V and J are TRBV18 and TRBJ1-1; D is possibly TRBD1 (6 bases). This clonotype was sampled from a man aged 35-49 years in good health and CMV-seropositive. Input material: PBMCs. CDR3 sequence: CASSQATGMNTEAFF. CDR3 in DNA: TGTGCCAGCTCACAAGCAACAGGGATGAACACTGAAGCTTTCTTT.